A single T cell receptor (beta chain) is shown here with its context. What it binds is unknown. The record originates from a study of cytomegalovirus exposure and HLA in healthy donors. About the study: The Caucasian-associated ancestry cluster held around 76% of 350 to 450 genotyped donors. The study's findings and limits: In a later analysis, specific HLA alleles were associated with 15,000 or so TCR beta sequences at a 0.05 false discovery rate.

The study ran its PCR with 60 Vbeta and 13 Jbeta primers. The repertoire was sequenced with immunoSEQ multiplex PCR; TCRdb's copy has only in-frame clones and lacks some. This sample has more than 95,000 clones, with roughly 78% found just once. CDR1 and CDR2 from the germline V gene are SGHTA and FQGNSA. The CDR3 covers 15 residues. Trimming removed 5 bases from V and 1 base from J; junction bases left unmatched: 5. The chain has TRBV7-2 and TRBJ2-7; 10 bases are shared with TRBD2. This TCR came from a man aged 30-40 years in good health and CMV-seropositive. Specimen: PBMCs. The CDR3 spells CASSKGLALSYEQYF. The CDR3 nucleotides are TGTGCCAGCAGCAAGGGACTAGCGTTATCCTACGAGCAGTACTTC.